What follows are 13 T cell receptor beta chains derived from one specimen sequenced in a study of STAT5B mutations in CD4+ large granular lymphocyte leukemia (dated by TCRdb to 2022 to 2024). Libraries were constructed by the immunoSEQ multiplex PCR assay. TCRdb mirrors the immuneACCESS table, restricted to in-frame sequences. Some clones are absent from its copies; in checked studies, under half trace to an unresolved V gene, and the reason for the others is unknown. The sample profile shows about 36,000 clones; more than 60% of them were found once. Approximately 2.2% of the sample rests with the top ten. The sequenced material came from CD4+ T cells from blood buffy coats. These receptors originate from a human donor in good health.

This clone was seen only a few times. This sequence joins TRBV6-1 and TRBJ1-1, with 7 bases aligning to TRBD1. Trimming at V came to 6 bases and at J to 5 bases, leaving 12 bases not matched to a gene. The germline V gene has CDR1 MNHNS and CDR2 SASEGT. The CDR3 totals 15 residues. The DNA of the CDR3 is TGTGCCAGCAGCCCTCACCGACAGGGAAGTACTGAAGCTTTCTTT. Protein product: CASSPHRQGSTEAFF.

The CDR3 region is CASSLVGLASYEQYF. The CDR3 bases are TGTGCCAGCAGCTTAGTAGGTCTGGCAAGCTACGAGCAGTACTTC. The chain combines TRBV11-2 with TRBJ2-7; D is uncertain. Germline V gene lookup returns CDR1 SGHAT and CDR2 FQNNGV. CDR3 length: 15 amino acids. V dropped 1 base and J dropped 3 bases, with 13 bases sitting between them.

The chain couples TRBV7-9 to TRBJ1-3; D unresolved. Trimming took off 4 bases at V and 0 bases at J, with 10 bases between the two ends. The CDR3 runs 15 residues. From germline, CDR1 is SEHNR and CDR2 FQNEAQ (reference sequence). CDR3 protein: CASSSARVSGNTIYF. CDR3 DNA: TGTGCCAGCAGCTCAGCGAGGGTCTCTGGAAACACCATATATTTT. Using reference TRBV7-9 and TRBJ1-3 for the parts outside the CDR3, the full variable domain is DTGVSQNPRHKITKRGQNVTFRCDPISEHNRLYWYRQTLGQGPEFLTYFQNEAQLEKSRLLSDRFSAERPKGSFSTLEIQRTEQGDSAMYLCASSSARVSGNTIYFGEGSWLTVV.

With regard to this clone: The same CDR3 also results from other DNA sequences found in this sample. The V and J genes are TRBV7-9 and TRBJ1-1; D uncertain. The CDR3 sequence is 15 residues long. Trimming took off 5 bases at V and 1 base at J, with 14 bases between the two ends. Germline CDR1 reads SEHNR; CDR2 reads FQNEAQ (reference sequence). The CDR3 is CASSPNLRENTEAFF. The DNA for the CDR3 is TGTGCCAGCAGCCCCAACCTTAGGGAGAACACTGAAGCTTTCTTT.

The V and J genes are TRBV29-1 and TRBJ2-4; maybe TRBD2 (6 bases). CDR1 SQVTM and CDR2 ANQGSEA come from the germline V gene. Trimming shortened V by 5 bases and J by 7 bases, and 15 bases separated the two germline ends. There are 13 residues in the CDR3. The CDR3 DNA follows: TGCAGCGTTTCGGGGCAGGAGGGGAACATTCAGTACTTC. Translated, it gives CSVSGQEGNIQYF.

This clone was seen a handful of times. J is TRBJ1-1 and V is TRBV29-1, with no clear D. The germline V gene encodes CDR1 SQVTM and CDR2 ANQGSEA. V was clipped by 7 bases and J by 1 base, with 13 bases between them. The CDR3 length is 13 residues. CDR3 region: CSGKGQPNTEAFF. The DNA for the CDR3 is TGCAGCGGCAAAGGGCAGCCGAACACTGAAGCTTTCTTT.

This chain joins TRBV19 and TRBJ1-1; the D is unclear. This CDR3 has 13 amino acids. Between the trimmed V and J ends, which lost 6 bases and 4 bases, there was a span of 12 bases. CDR1 is LNHDA and CDR2 is SQIVND in the germline V gene (reference sequence). Written as DNA, the CDR3 is TGTGCCAGTAGCTGGTCGGGCAGCACTGAAGCTTTCTTT. Amino acid sequence: CASSWSGSTEAFF.

This chain connects TRBV5-5 to TRBJ2-2, with 7 bases matching TRBD2. The V and J ends lost 3 bases and 4 bases, in that order; junction bases with no gene match: 12. The CDR3 is 17 amino acids. Germline loops: CDR1 SGHKS, CDR2 YYEKEE (reference sequence). CDR3 protein: CASSSLGGRGITGELFF. The CDR3 DNA is TGTGCCAGCAGCTCCCTGGGGGGGAGGGGAATCACCGGGGAGCTGTTTTTT.

This chain joins TRBV5-1 and TRBJ1-6, with D hard to call. V was clipped by 0 bases and J by 7 bases, with 8 bases between them. This CDR3 is built from 14 residues. Per germline, CDR1 SGHRS and CDR2 YFSETQ. CDR3 amino acids: CASSLVGENSPLHF. The CDR3 bases are TGCGCCAGCAGCTTGGTTGGGGAGAATTCACCCCTCCACTTT.

The rearrangement joins TRBV10-2 to TRBJ2-3; 8 bases fit TRBD1. There are 13 residues in the CDR3. Germline V gene data show CDR1 as WSHSY and CDR2 as SAAADI. V gave up 8 bases and J gave up 1 base; unmatched junction bases: 2. The DNA of the CDR3 is TGCGCCAGCGGGACAGGCCGCACAGATACGCAGTATTTT. Translating it yields CASGTGRTDTQYF.

J is TRBJ2-1 and V is TRBV29-1; 12 bases match TRBD2. CDR1 SQVTM and CDR2 ANQGSEA come from the germline V gene. Trimming at V came to 7 bases and at J to 4 bases, leaving 5 bases not matched to a gene. The CDR3 loop spans 14 amino acids. CDR3 nucleotides: TGCAGCGCCGGACTAGCGGGATCATACAATGAGCAGTTCTTC. This sequence encodes CSAGLAGSYNEQFF.

This chain joins TRBV19 and TRBJ1-4; maybe TRBD1 (5 bases). Germline values: CDR1 LNHDA, CDR2 SQIVND (reference sequence). Trimming took 4 bases from V and 0 from J, leaving 15 bases between them. CDR3 length: 17 amino acids. The CDR3 DNA sequence: TGTGCCAGTAGTACGGAGACAGCGCTTGCAACTAATGAAAAACTGTTTTTT. As protein: CASSTETALATNEKLFF. Full variable domain (missing parts from reference TRBV19 and TRBJ1-4): DGGITQSPKYLFRKEGQNVTLSCEQNLNHDAMYWYRQDPGQGLRLIYYSQIVNDFQKGDIAEGYSVSREKKESFPLTVTSAQKNPTAFYLCASSTETALATNEKLFFGSGTQLSVL.

The chain recombines TRBV15 with TRBJ2-3; D remains unclear. This CDR3 spans 16 amino acids. Per the germline V gene, CDR1 is LNHNV and CDR2 is YYDKDF (reference sequence). Trimming cost V 0 bases and J 9 bases, with 19 bases left between them. The CDR3 region is CATSRDRAGRAHTQYF. CDR3 DNA: TGTGCCACCAGCAGAGATAGGGCCGGACGGGCTCACACGCAGTATTTT. Full variable domain (outside the CDR3, taken from reference TRBV15 and TRBJ2-3): DAMVIQNPRYQVTQFGKPVTLSCSQTLNHNVMYWYQQKSSQAPKLLFHYYDKDFNNEADTPDNFQSRRPNTSFCFLDIRSPGLGDTAMYLCATSRDRAGRAHTQYFGPGTRLTVL.